This T cell receptor (beta chain) was sequenced for a study of identical twins. Study-level points and caveats: The abundant beta clonotypes from cord blood had fewer insertions, and memory repertoires had none of this.

Via MiXCR, TCRdb re-called the 5' RACE reads, giving one row per CDR3 protein. The data contain roughly 500,000 distinct CDR3 sequences, about 20% of them singletons. Only a few counts were recorded for this clonotype. Antigen unknown. These data are also associated with another study on T cells expressing NK-cell markers. That publication notes: The eight sequenced donors comprised seven who were HCMV-seropositive and one who was seronegative.

The material sequenced was CD4+ T cells sorted from blood. This sequence originates from a woman aged 18-30 years in good health.

CDR3 protein: CASSSTPRLTHTDTQYF. The CDR3 DNA follows: TGTGCCAGCAGTTCCACCCCACGACTGACCCACACAGATACGCAGTATTTT. The genes are TRBV6-5 and TRBJ2-3; D is unresolved. The ends were cut back, 4 bases at V and 2 bases at J, with 19 bases in the middle. The germline V gene encodes CDR1 MNHEY and CDR2 SVGAGI. This CDR3 region has 17 residues.